This is a list of T cell receptor beta chains from one sample in a study of lymphopenia after photon versus proton radiotherapy. Sequencing used immunoSEQ multiplex PCR; TCRdb keeps in-frame clones, though not all of them. The sample carries 70,000 to 95,000 clones, around four fifths recorded once. The specimen comprised peripheral blood, sampled from a patient treated with proton-based radiotherapy. The receptors were gathered from a man aged 60-69 years with pancreatic cancer. CDR3s leave out the opening cysteine and the closing phenylalanine or tryptophan. The order of the fields is D gene, V gene, clone size, CDR3 protein. The D gene is left open where the match is weak. Rows give clone size only sometimes, using once, few, many, or a class for an expanded clone.

>-|TRBV30|-
ACLPPTGWNTGELF
>-|TRBV19|-
ASTPSRQITGYGYT
>-|TRBV28|-
ASSDSFGGRLREQY
>-|TRBV7-3|-
ASSLSGDNTQY
>TRBD1|TRBV28|-
ASSLTGQGDEKLF
>-|TRBV7-2|once
ASSYHGETQY
>TRBD2|TRBV11-2|-
ASTPRGGGRAGPYEQY
>-|TRBV6-5|few
ASSYGPLNEQF
>-|TRBV5-1|-
ASSLEGGATYEQY
>-|TRBV5-1|-
ASSLSGGEGEKLF
>-|TRBV10-3|-
AISESNWERTDTQY
>TRBD2|TRBV27|-
ASSTLAGGGLEQF
>-|TRBV28|-
ASSLYPGALSYEQY
>-|TRBV7-2|-
ASSLGGVYGANVLT
>TRBD2|TRBV18|-
ASSPGLAPLYEQY
>TRBD1|TRBV2|once
ASRLRGPGTEAF
>TRBD1|TRBV2|-
ASSGTGLAAGELF
>-|TRBV28|-
ASSATGSGANVLT
>TRBD2|TRBV7-2|-
ASSPQSLASGSLGDTQY
>TRBD2|TRBV5-6|-
ASSLFGGGSYNEQF
>-|TRBV29-1|few
SVRGGGYEQY
>TRBD2|TRBV7-2|-
ASSPRHGGEF
>TRBD2|TRBV4-2|-
ASSLGLADYEQY
>-|TRBV15|few
ATSRVTGATNEKLF
>-|TRBV5-1|few
ASSLDGQSGANVLT
>-|TRBV11-3|-
ASSLGGANTEAF
>TRBD1|TRBV11-3|-
ASSFPGQGDEETQY
>-|TRBV5-8|-
ASSLTGTYEQY
>-|TRBV5-1|-
ASSTGNEREQY
>TRBD2|TRBV28|-
ASDPGHHGLARLDEQF
>-|TRBV27|-
ASSWGVGQPQH
>TRBD1|TRBV4-2|-
ASSQDRTGSSGNTIY
>TRBD1|TRBV15|once
ATSRGDSESNEKLF
>-|TRBV14|-
ASSQGWVSLHNEQF
>-|TRBV7-2|-
ASGNVYEQY
>-|TRBV6-1|-
ASSYGQKETQY
>-|TRBV9|-
ASSVEVGWDNEQF
>-|TRBV18|few
ASSLDRYNQPQH
>TRBD2|TRBV14|-
ASSVGLAGNTGELF
>TRBD2|TRBV30|once
AWSVLLAVNSYEQY
>TRBD2|TRBV28|-
ASAAGGYSTDTQY
>-|TRBV18|-
ASSPLTGQFWTGELF
>TRBD1|TRBV2|-
ASRLDRGKGYT
>TRBD1|TRBV5-5|-
ASSDRDSAYEQY
>-|TRBV5-1|-
ASSFKPAETQY
>-|TRBV30|-
AWTQTTANYGYT
>TRBD2|TRBV5-6|-
ASSYQGGRYQETQY